This TCR beta chain comes out of a study of cytomegalovirus exposure and HLA in healthy donors. Study-wide findings and caveats: Reported results showed that the classifier diagnosed cytomegalovirus status with high specificity and sensitivity.

Comment on this clone: Its matching antigen is unknown.

Primers included in the PCR were 60 Vbeta and 13 Jbeta primers. The repertoire was sequenced with immunoSEQ multiplex PCR; TCRdb's copy has only in-frame clones and lacks some. The table records about 200,000 clones, approximately 90% of them present only once. The clonotype was recovered from a boy younger than 10 in good health and CMV-seronegative. Sequenced: PBMCs.

The CDR3 DNA reads as TGTGCCAGCAGTCCCGACATTCCAACTAATGAAAAACTGTTTTTT. Protein sequence: CASSPDIPTNEKLFF. The chain combines TRBV27 with TRBJ1-4; no firm D call. Trimming cost V 5 bases and J 0 bases, with 10 bases left between them. Germline V CDR1 and CDR2: MNHEY, SMNVEV (reference sequence). This CDR3 spans 15 amino acids.